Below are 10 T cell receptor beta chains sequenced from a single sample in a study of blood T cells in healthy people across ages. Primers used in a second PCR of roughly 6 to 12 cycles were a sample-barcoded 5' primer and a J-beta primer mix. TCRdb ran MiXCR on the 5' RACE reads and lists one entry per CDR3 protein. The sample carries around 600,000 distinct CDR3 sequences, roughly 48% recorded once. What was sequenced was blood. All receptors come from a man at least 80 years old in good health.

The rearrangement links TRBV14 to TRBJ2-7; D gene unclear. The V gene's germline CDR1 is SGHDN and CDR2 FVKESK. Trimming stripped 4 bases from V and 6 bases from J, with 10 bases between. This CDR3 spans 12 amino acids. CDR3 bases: TGTGCCAGCAGCCGTACAACCCCCGAGCAGTACTTC. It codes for CASSRTTPEQYF.

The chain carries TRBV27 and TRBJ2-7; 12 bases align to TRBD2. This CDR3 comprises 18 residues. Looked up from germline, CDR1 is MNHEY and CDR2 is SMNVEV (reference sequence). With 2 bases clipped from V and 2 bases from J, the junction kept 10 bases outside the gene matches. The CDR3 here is CASSLRGAPSGRAYEQYF. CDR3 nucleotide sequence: TGTGCCAGCAGTTTAAGGGGAGCACCTAGCGGGAGGGCCTACGAGCAGTACTTC.

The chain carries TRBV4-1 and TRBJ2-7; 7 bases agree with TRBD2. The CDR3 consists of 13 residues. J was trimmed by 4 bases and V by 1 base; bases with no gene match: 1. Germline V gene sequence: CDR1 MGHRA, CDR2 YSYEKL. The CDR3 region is CASSQGLAYEQYF. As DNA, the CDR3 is TGCGCCAGCAGCCAAGGACTAGCTTACGAGCAGTACTTC.

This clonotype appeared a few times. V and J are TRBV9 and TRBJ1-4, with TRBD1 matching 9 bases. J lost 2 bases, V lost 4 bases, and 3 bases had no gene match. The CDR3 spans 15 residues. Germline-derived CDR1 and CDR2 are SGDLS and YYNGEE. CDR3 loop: CASSYGTGTNEKLFF. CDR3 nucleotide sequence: TGTGCCAGCAGCTACGGGACAGGGACTAATGAAAAACTGTTTTTT.

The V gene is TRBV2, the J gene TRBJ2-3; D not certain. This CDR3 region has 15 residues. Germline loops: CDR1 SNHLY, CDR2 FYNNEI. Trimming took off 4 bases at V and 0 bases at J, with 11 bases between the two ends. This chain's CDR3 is CASSGRLRSTDTQYF. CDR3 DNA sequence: TGTGCCAGCAGTGGGAGACTCCGCAGCACAGATACGCAGTATTTT.

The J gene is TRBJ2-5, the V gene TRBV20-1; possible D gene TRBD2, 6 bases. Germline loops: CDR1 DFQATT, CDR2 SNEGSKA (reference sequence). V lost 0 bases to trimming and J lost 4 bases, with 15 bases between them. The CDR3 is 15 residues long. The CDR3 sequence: CSARDATSTTETQYF. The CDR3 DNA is TGCAGTGCTAGAGATGCGACTAGTACGACAGAGACCCAGTACTTC.

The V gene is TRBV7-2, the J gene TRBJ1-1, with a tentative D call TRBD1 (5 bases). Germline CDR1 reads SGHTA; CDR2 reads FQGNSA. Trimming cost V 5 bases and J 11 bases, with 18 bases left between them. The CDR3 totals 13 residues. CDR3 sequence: CASSPGGEWWAFF. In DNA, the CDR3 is TGTGCCAGCAGCCCCGGGGGGGAATGGTGGGCTTTCTTT. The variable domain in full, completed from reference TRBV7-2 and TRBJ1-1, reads GAGVSQSPSNKVTEKGKDVELRCDPISGHTALYWYRQSLGQGLEFLIYFQGNSAPDKSGLPSDRFSAERTGGSVSTLTIQRTQQEDSAVYLCASSPGGEWWAFFGQGTRLTVV.

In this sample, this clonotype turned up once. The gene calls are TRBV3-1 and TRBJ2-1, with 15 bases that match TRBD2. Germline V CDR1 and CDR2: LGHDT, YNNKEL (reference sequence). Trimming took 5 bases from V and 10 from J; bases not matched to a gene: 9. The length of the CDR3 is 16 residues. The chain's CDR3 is CASSSRTSGRGWEQFF. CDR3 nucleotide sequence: TGTGCCAGCAGCTCCCGGACTAGCGGGAGGGGGTGGGAGCAGTTCTTC.

CDR3 DNA sequence: TGTGCCAGCAGTTACCGACAGACTAGCGGGAGATACGAGCAGTACTTC. Translating it yields CASSYRQTSGRYEQYF. V and J are TRBV6-2 or TRBV6-3 and TRBJ2-7; TRBD2 matches 12 bases. Trimming removed 2 bases from V and 4 bases from J; junction bases left unmatched: 6. The germline V gene has CDR1 MNHEY and CDR2 SVGEGT. This CDR3 is built from 16 residues.

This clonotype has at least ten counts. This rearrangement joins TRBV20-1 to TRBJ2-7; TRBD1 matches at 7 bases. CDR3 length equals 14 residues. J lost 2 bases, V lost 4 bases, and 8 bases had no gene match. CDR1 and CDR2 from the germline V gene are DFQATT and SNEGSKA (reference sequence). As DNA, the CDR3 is TGCAGTGCTAACGGACAGGCTAGCACCTACGAGCAGTACTTC. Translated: CSANGQASTYEQYF.